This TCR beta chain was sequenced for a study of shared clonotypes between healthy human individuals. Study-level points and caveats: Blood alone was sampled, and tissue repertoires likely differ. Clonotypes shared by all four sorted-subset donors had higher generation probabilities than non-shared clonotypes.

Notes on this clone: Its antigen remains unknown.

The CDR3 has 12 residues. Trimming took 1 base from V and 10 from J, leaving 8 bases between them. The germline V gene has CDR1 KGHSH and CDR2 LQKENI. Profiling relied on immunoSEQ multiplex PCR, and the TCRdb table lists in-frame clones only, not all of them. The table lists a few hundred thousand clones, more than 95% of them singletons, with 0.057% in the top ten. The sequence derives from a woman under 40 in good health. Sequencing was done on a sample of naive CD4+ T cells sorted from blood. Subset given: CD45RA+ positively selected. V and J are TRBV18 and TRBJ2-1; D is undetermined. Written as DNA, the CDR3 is TGTGCCAGCTCACCACAACTTAAGGAGCAGTTCTTC. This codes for CASSPQLKEQFF.